These T cell receptor beta chains were read from a single sample in a study of T cells expressing NK-cell markers. TCRdb reprocessed the 5' RACE reads, keeping one entry per CDR3 protein, no DNA. Its table lists under 500,000 distinct CDR3 sequences. Specimen: blood T cells: a sorted CD56 or NKG2C T cell subset, CD4+ or CD8+ T cells, or bulk PBMC T cells (not recorded which). The receptors here all came from a woman between 18 and 70 years old in good health. CDR3s include the opening cysteine and the closing phenylalanine or tryptophan. Fields, in order: V gene, J gene, CDR3 protein.

V: TRBV10-3
J: TRBJ2-1
CDR3: CATGTGGGFYEQFF

V: TRBV9
J: TRBJ2-1
CDR3: CASSSTGTGGSEQFF

V: TRBV5-1
J: TRBJ2-1
CDR3: CASRTGGPLSYNEQFF

V: TRBV7-3
J: TRBJ2-1
CDR3: CASSQAGTHYNEQFF

V: TRBV7-9
J: TRBJ2-1
CDR3: CASSLGPSRQASEQFF

V: TRBV19
J: TRBJ2-3
CDR3: CASRARAAGEGDTQYF

V: TRBV4-3
J: TRBJ2-3
CDR3: CASSQDAGGERATDTQYF

V: TRBV6-5
J: TRBJ2-1
CDR3: CASRLQGGEQFF

V: TRBV3-1
J: TRBJ2-5
CDR3: CASTFRGEETQYF

V: TRBV6-5
J: TRBJ2-5
CDR3: CASGMQETQYF

V: TRBV7-2
J: TRBJ2-2
CDR3: CASSLVGWGTGELFF

V: TRBV5-1
J: TRBJ2-5
CDR3: CASSLMEGTLQQTQYF

V: TRBV4-3
J: TRBJ2-1
CDR3: CASSQDVAAYNEQFF

V: TRBV9
J: TRBJ1-6
CDR3: CASSVEPPDRGSPLHF

V: TRBV6-6
J: TRBJ1-2
CDR3: CASSPPQSYGYTF

V: TRBV9
J: TRBJ1-2
CDR3: CASSVGVAYGYTF

V: TRBV24-1
J: TRBJ2-1
CDR3: CATSLSGNSYNEQFF

V: TRBV5-1
J: TRBJ2-6
CDR3: CASSVGLAGGGANVLTF

V: TRBV4-3
J: TRBJ2-5
CDR3: CASSSRLAGEQETQYF

V: TRBV5-1
J: TRBJ2-1
CDR3: CASSLGLAGRINEQFF

V: TRBV29-1
J: TRBJ1-3
CDR3: CSAVGGYSGNTIYF

V: TRBV20-1
J: TRBJ2-4
CDR3: CSAGRGDIQYF

V: TRBV11-2
J: TRBJ2-5
CDR3: CASSPRLAGGIVQETQYF

V: TRBV29-1
J: TRBJ2-5
CDR3: CSVPKGGETQYF

V: TRBV20-1
J: TRBJ2-5
CDR3: CSTTTGLQETQYF

V: TRBV14
J: TRBJ2-3
CDR3: CASSPLRLASTDTQYF

V: TRBV15
J: TRBJ1-3
CDR3: CATSRDRPGGNTIYF

V: TRBV20-1
J: TRBJ1-1
CDR3: CSAPNGQGAEAFF

V: TRBV6-2/TRBV6-3
J: TRBJ1-5
CDR3: CASTDRGHQPQHF

V: TRBV12-3/TRBV12-4
J: TRBJ2-3
CDR3: CASTLGQGPLRADTQYF

V: TRBV4-3
J: TRBJ2-1
CDR3: CASSQVGTTVYNEQFF

V: TRBV4-3
J: TRBJ2-3
CDR3: CASSQGDSSTDTQYF

V: TRBV27
J: TRBJ1-6
CDR3: CASSLWSGGRGSPLHF

V: TRBV7-9
J: TRBJ2-1
CDR3: CASSRQQAGENRNEQFF

V: TRBV18
J: TRBJ2-3
CDR3: CASSPQGGETDTQYF

V: TRBV7-9
J: TRBJ2-1
CDR3: CASSLGRPLDEQFF

V: TRBV18
J: TRBJ2-4
CDR3: CASSPRGAGGLAKNIQYF

V: TRBV11-2
J: TRBJ1-1
CDR3: CASSRGRSSTLLNTEAFF

V: TRBV29-1
J: TRBJ2-7
CDR3: CSVEAQSYEQYF

V: TRBV18
J: TRBJ2-1
CDR3: CASSAKLAGGSYNEQFF

V: TRBV4-2
J: TRBJ1-2
CDR3: CASSLGFEGFEGYTF

V: TRBV7-7
J: TRBJ2-2
CDR3: CASSSGTQNTGELFF

V: TRBV20-1
J: TRBJ2-3
CDR3: CSASALSGSMTDTQYF

V: TRBV10-3
J: TRBJ2-1
CDR3: CAISVAASSSYNEQFF

V: TRBV25-1
J: TRBJ2-7
CDR3: CASSDPGVRDEQYF

V: TRBV5-1
J: TRBJ2-4
CDR3: CASSWTLEGGKNIQYF

V: TRBV6-1
J: TRBJ2-2
CDR3: CATTGPNTGELFF

V: TRBV27
J: TRBJ2-1
CDR3: CASSPRTSGRAASYNEQFF

V: TRBV21-1
J: TRBJ2-1
CDR3: CASSNYVIAGASYNEQFF

V: TRBV12-3/TRBV12-4
J: TRBJ2-4
CDR3: CASSPRASLEGANIQYF

V: TRBV28
J: TRBJ1-3
CDR3: CASSLGRLSGNTIYF

V: TRBV29-1
J: TRBJ2-1
CDR3: CSGEFRAGNEQFF

V: TRBV18
J: TRBJ1-5
CDR3: CASSTEGTPGNQPQHF

V: TRBV6-5
J: TRBJ2-5
CDR3: CASSSNLARQETQYF

V: TRBV12-3/TRBV12-4
J: TRBJ2-2
CDR3: CASSRNTGELFF

V: TRBV6-1
J: TRBJ2-5
CDR3: CATGRGVPETQYF